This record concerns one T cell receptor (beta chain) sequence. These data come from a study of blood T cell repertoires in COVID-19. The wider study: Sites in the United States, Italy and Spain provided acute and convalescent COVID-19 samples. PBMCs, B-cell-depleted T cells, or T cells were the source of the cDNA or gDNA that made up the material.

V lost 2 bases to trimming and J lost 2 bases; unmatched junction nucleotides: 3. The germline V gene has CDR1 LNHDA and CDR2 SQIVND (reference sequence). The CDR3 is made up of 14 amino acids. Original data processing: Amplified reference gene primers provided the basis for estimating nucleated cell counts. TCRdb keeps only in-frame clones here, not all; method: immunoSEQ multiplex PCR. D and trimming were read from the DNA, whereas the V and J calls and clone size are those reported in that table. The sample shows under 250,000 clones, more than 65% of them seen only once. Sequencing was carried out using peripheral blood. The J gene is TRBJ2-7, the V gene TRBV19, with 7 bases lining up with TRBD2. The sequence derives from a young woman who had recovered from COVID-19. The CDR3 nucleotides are TGTGCCAGTAGTATAACTAGCGCGACCTACGAGCAGTACTTC. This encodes CASSITSATYEQYF.